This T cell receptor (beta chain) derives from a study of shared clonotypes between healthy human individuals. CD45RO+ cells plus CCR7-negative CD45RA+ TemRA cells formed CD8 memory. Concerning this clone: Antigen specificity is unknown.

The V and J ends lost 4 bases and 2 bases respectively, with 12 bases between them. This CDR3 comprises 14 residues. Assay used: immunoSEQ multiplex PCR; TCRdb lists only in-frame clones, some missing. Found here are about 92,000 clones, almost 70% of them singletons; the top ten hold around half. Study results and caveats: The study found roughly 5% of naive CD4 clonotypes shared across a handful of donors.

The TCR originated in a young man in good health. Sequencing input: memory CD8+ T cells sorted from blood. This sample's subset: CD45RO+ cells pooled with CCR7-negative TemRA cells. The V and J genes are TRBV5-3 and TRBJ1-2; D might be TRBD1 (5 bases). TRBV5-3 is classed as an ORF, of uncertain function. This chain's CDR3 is CARSLLGHNYGYTF. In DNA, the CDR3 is TGTGCCAGAAGCCTCCTTGGACACAACTATGGCTACACCTTC.